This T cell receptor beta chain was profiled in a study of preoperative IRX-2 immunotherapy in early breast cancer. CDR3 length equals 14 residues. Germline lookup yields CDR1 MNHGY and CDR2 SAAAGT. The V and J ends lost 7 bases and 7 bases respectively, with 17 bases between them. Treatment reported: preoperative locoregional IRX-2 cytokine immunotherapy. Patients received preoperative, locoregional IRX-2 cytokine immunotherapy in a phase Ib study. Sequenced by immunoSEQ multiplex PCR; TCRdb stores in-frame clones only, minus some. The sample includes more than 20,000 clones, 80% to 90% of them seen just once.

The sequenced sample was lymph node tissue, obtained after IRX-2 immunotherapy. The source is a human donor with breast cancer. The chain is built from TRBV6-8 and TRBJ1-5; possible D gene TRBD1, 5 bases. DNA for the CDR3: TGTGCCAGCACCGAATTCAGGGCAGAGCAGCCCCAGCATTTT. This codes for CASTEFRAEQPQHF.